Listed below are T cell receptor beta chains from one sample, sequenced in a study of T cell responses to AZD1222 COVID-19 vaccine. Using immunoSEQ multiplex PCR, the repertoire was profiled, and TCRdb retains in-frame clones only, with some absent. Of some 110,000 clones in the sample, around 81% are singletons; the top ten hold under 10%. The sequencing used peripheral blood, collected on day 0 of AZD1222 vaccination. These receptor sequences come from an adult in good health. The CDR3 runs from the conserved cysteine through the conserved F or W. Fields, in order: CDR3 protein, CDR3 DNA, V gene, J gene, D gene, clone size. D genes are given only for firm matches. Clone sizes are given selectively: once, few, many, or a class where the clone is expanded.

CDR3: CATSEGVQPQHF; DNA: TGTGCCACCAGTGAGGGGGTTCAGCCCCAGCATTTT; V: TRBV24-1; J: TRBJ1-5; D: NA; size: NA
CDR3: CASSDEAVTDTQYF; DNA: TGTGCCAGCAGTGACGAGGCGGTGACAGATACGCAGTATTTT; V: TRBV6-1; J: TRBJ2-3; D: NA; size: NA
CDR3: CASSQDTTYTDTQYF; DNA: TGCGCCAGCAGCCAAGATACCACCTACACAGATACGCAGTATTTT; V: TRBV4-3; J: TRBJ2-3; D: NA; size: once
CDR3: CASSLSFPNLYEQYF; DNA: TGTGCCAGCAGTTTATCTTTCCCGAACCTATACGAGCAGTACTTC; V: TRBV27; J: TRBJ2-7; D: NA; size: NA
CDR3: CASSISTGGTGNTIYF; DNA: TGTGCCAGCAGTATCTCGACAGGTGGAACTGGAAACACCATATATTTT; V: TRBV28; J: TRBJ1-3; D: NA; size: NA
CDR3: CASKNLQVPNQPQHF; DNA: TGTGCCAGTAAAAACCTACAGGTACCGAATCAGCCCCAGCATTTT; V: TRBV6-5; J: TRBJ1-5; D: NA; size: NA
CDR3: CASSLWKGPLGVGELFF; DNA: TGTGCCAGCAGTTTATGGAAGGGGCCCCTCGGGGTCGGGGAGCTGTTTTTT; V: TRBV28; J: TRBJ2-2; D: NA; size: NA
CDR3: CASSQLPYEQYF; DNA: TGTGCCAGTTCCCAACTCCCCTACGAGCAGTACTTC; V: TRBV3-1/TRBV3-2; J: TRBJ2-7; D: NA; size: NA
CDR3: CASSQKGNNSPLHF; DNA: TGTGCCAGCAGCCAAAAGGGGAATAATTCACCCCTCCACTTT; V: TRBV6-5; J: TRBJ1-6; D: NA; size: NA
CDR3: CASSQLAGGYYNEQFF; DNA: TGCGCCAGCAGCCAATTAGCGGGAGGTTACTACAATGAGCAGTTCTTC; V: TRBV4-3; J: TRBJ2-1; D: TRBD2; size: NA
CDR3: CASSYTGLNYGYTF; DNA: TGTGCCAGCAGTTATACAGGGCTCAACTATGGCTACACCTTC; V: TRBV6-6; J: TRBJ1-2; D: NA; size: once
CDR3: CASSQGVDIQYF; DNA: TGTGCCAGCAGCCAAGGTGTGGACATTCAGTACTTC; V: TRBV3-1/TRBV3-2; J: TRBJ2-4; D: NA; size: NA
CDR3: CASSPRDSGGGGTGELFF; DNA: TGTGCCAGCAGCCCAAGAGATAGCGGGGGAGGGGGCACCGGGGAGCTGTTTTTT; V: TRBV7-6; J: TRBJ2-2; D: TRBD2; size: NA
CDR3: CASSHGVADTQYF; DNA: TGTGCCAGCAGCCACGGGGTGGCAGATACGCAGTATTTT; V: TRBV3-1/TRBV3-2; J: TRBJ2-3; D: NA; size: NA
CDR3: CASSAQGIGGYTF; DNA: TGTGCCAGCAGTGCCCAGGGAATTGGAGGCTACACCTTC; V: TRBV6-4; J: TRBJ1-2; D: NA; size: once
CDR3: CASSLGESTDTQYF; DNA: TGCGCCAGCAGCTTGGGCGAAAGCACAGATACGCAGTATTTT; V: TRBV5-1; J: TRBJ2-3; D: NA; size: NA
CDR3: CASREDTLSYEQYF; DNA: TGTGCCAGCAGGGAGGACACCCTCTCCTACGAGCAGTACTTC; V: TRBV5-5; J: TRBJ2-7; D: NA; size: NA
CDR3: CASDGGERMNTEAFF; DNA: TGTGCCAGCGACGGGGGGGAGCGAATGAACACTGAAGCTTTCTTT; V: TRBV28; J: TRBJ1-1; D: NA; size: NA
CDR3: CASSHGTNTQYF; DNA: TGTGCCAGCAGCCATGGTACCAATACGCAGTATTTT; V: TRBV3-1/TRBV3-2; J: TRBJ2-3; D: NA; size: NA
CDR3: CASSPGQGARHYYGYTF; DNA: TGTGCCAGCAGCCCGGGACAGGGGGCTCGTCACTACTATGGCTACACCTTC; V: TRBV7-9; J: TRBJ1-2; D: TRBD1; size: NA
CDR3: CASSQRLADTQYF; DNA: TGTGCCAGCAGCCAACGACTAGCAGATACGCAGTATTTT; V: TRBV3-1/TRBV3-2; J: TRBJ2-3; D: NA; size: once
CDR3: CASSLSGAVRAPLHF; DNA: TGCGCCAGCAGCTTGTCCGGGGCCGTCCGAGCACCCCTCCACTTT; V: TRBV5-1; J: TRBJ1-6; D: NA; size: NA
CDR3: CASSLMGPTEAFF; DNA: TGTGCCAGCAGCTTGATGGGGCCCACTGAAGCTTTCTTT; V: TRBV7-2; J: TRBJ1-1; D: NA; size: NA
CDR3: CASSLADVVQPQHF; DNA: TGTGCCAGCAGCTTAGCGGACGTCGTACAGCCCCAGCATTTT; V: TRBV7-2; J: TRBJ1-5; D: NA; size: NA